The T cell receptor beta chain described here comes from a study of human T cells and chemical hapten exposure. Looked up from germline, CDR1 is SGHDT and CDR2 is YYEEEE. The CDR3 runs to 12 residues. The V gene lost 3 bases and the J gene lost 7 bases, with 8 bases spanning the gap. Via MiXCR, TCRdb re-called the 5' RACE reads, giving one row per CDR3 protein. The data contain 150,000 or so distinct CDR3 sequences, around 4.4% of them singletons. This clonotype was picked up many times. It was from unfractionated whole blood that total RNA was extracted. The source of this sequence is a female donor in good health. This rearrangement joins TRBV5-6 to TRBJ2-4, with D possibly matching TRBD1 (5 bases). Here the CDR3 DNA reads TGTGCCAGCAGCTATCAGGGCAACATTCAGTACTTC. Protein product: CASSYQGNIQYF.